Detailed here is one TCR beta chain. Individuals aged 18 to 89 years were recruited from 24 US areas. Symptom resolution, clearance, or two negative PCRs marked donors in Cohort 3 as recovered. The sample belongs to a study of blood T cell repertoires in COVID-19. The wider study: Researchers got acute and convalescent COVID-19 samples from the United States, Italy and Spain.

Original methodology: Using reference gene primer amplification, nucleated cell counts were estimated. Clones were read by immunoSEQ multiplex PCR, and TCRdb kept only the in-frame ones, dropping some. The DNA was the basis for D and trimming; V, J and clone size are from that table. The sample holds approximately 130,000 clones, about four fifths seen once. This sequence originates from a man aged 25-45 years who had recovered from COVID-19. Sequencing was done on a sample of PBMCs or T cells enriched from blood (not recorded which).

Written as DNA, the CDR3 is TGCAGCGTTGAAGGCCTGAATCTAGAGGCTGGCTACACCTTC. Its protein is CSVEGLNLEAGYTF. The V call is TRBV29-1, the J call TRBJ1-2; no reliable D call. In germline, CDR1 is SQVTM, CDR2 ANQGSEA. The CDR3 has 14 residues. V was clipped by 1 base and J by 7 bases, with 16 bases between them.